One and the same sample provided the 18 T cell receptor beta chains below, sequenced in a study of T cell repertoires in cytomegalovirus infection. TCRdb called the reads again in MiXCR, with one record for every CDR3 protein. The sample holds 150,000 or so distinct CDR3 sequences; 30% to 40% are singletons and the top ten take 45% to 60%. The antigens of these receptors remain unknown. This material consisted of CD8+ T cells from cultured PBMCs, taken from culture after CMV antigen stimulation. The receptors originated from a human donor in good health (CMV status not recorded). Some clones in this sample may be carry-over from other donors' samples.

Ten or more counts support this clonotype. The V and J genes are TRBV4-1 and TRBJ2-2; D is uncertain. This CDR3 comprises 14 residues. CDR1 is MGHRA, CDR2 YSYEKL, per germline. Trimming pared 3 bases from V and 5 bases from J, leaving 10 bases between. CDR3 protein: CASSQSLGTGELFF. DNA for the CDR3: TGCGCCAGCAGCCAGTCTCTAGGTACCGGGGAGCTGTTTTTT.

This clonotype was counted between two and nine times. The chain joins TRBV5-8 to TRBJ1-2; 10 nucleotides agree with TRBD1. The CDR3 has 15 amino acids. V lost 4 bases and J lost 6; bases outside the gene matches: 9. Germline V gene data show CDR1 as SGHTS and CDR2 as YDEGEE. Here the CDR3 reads CASSARTGTGDGYTF. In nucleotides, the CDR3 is TGTGCCAGCAGCGCCAGGACCGGGACAGGGGATGGCTACACCTTC.

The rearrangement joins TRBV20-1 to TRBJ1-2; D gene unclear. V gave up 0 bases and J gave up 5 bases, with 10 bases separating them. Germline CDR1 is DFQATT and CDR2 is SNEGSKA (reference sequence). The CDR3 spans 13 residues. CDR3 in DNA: TGCAGTGCTAGAGATCCTGGCCGATATGGCTACACCTTC. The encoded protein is CSARDPGRYGYTF.

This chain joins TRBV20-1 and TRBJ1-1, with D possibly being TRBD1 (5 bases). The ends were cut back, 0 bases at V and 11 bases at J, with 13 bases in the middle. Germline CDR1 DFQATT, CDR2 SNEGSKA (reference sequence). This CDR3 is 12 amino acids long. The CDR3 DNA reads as TGCAGTGCTAGAGATCTCAGGGCCGAGGCTTTCTTT. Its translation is CSARDLRAEAFF.

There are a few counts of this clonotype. The CDR3 here is CASSDTGTEETQYF. The CDR3 bases are TGTGCCAGCAGTGACACCGGGACAGAAGAGACCCAGTACTTC. The V call is TRBV2, the J call TRBJ2-5; TRBD1 aligns across 7 bases. From germline, CDR1 is SNHLY and CDR2 FYNNEI. Trimming removed 3 bases from V and 3 bases from J; junction bases left unmatched: 4. The CDR3 runs to 14 residues.

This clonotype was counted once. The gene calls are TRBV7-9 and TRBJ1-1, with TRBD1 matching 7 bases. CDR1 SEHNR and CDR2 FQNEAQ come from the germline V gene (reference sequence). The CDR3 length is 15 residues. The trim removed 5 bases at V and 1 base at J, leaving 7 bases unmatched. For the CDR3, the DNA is TGTGCCAGCAGCGGGCAACAGGGGAGGAACACTGAAGCTTTCTTT. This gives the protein CASSGQQGRNTEAFF.

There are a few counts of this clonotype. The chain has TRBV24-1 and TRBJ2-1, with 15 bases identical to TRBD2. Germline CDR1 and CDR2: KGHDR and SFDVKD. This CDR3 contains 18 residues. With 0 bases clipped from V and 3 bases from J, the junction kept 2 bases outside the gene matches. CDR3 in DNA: TGTGCCACCAGTGATTTGCGGACTAGCGGGGGGGTCTACAATGAGCAGTTCTTC. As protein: CATSDLRTSGGVYNEQFF.

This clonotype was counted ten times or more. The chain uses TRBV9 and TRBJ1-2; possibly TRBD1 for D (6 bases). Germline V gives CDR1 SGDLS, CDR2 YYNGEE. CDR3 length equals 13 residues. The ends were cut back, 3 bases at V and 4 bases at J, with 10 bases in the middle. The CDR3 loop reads CASSGQTGYGYTF. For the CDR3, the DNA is TGTGCCAGCAGCGGACAGACAGGCTATGGCTACACCTTC.

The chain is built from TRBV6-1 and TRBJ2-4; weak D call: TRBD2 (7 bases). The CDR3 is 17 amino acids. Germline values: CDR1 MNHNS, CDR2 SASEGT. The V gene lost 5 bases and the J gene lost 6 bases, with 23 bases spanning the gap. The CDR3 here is CASSRRGGGGLLNIQYF. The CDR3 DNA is TGTGCCAGCAGTCGGAGGGGAGGCGGGGGCCTCCTAAACATTCAGTACTTC.

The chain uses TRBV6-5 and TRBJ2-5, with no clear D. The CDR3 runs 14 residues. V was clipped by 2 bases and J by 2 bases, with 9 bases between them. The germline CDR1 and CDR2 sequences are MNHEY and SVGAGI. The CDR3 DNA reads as TGTGCCAGCAGTTACAGGGCAACACAAGAGACCCAGTACTTC. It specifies CASSYRATQETQYF.

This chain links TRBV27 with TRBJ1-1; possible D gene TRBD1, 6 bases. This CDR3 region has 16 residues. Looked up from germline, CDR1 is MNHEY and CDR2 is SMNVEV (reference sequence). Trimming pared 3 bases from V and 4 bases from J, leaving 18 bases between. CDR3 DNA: TGTGCCAGCAGTTTCGTGGGGGGGGGCGTGGGCACTGAAGCTTTCTTT. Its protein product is CASSFVGGGVGTEAFF.

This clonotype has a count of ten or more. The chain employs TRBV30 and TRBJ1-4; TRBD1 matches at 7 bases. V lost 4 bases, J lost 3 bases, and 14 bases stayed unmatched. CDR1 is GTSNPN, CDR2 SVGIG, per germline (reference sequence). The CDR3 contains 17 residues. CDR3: CAWIPGQTSEANEKLFF. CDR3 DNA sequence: TGTGCCTGGATCCCGGGACAGACTTCCGAGGCTAATGAAAAACTGTTTTTT.

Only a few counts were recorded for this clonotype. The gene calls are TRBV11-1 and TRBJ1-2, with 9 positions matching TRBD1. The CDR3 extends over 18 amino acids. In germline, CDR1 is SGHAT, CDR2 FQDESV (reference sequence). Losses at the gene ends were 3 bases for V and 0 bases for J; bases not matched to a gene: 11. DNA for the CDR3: TGTGCCAGCAGCTTTTATACCGGGACAGGGCCAACTAACTATGGCTACACCTTC. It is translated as CASSFYTGTGPTNYGYTF. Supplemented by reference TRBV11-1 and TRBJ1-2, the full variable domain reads EAEVAQSPRYKITEKSQAVAFWCDPISGHATLYWYRQILGQGPELLVQFQDESVVDDSQLPKDRFSAERLKGVDSTLKIQPAELGDSAMYLCASSFYTGTGPTNYGYTFGSGTRLTVV.

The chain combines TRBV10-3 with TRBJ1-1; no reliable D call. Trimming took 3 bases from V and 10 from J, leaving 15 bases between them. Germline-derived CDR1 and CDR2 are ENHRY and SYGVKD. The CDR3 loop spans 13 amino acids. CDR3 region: CAISDGGERGAFF. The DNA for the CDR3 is TGTGCCATCAGTGATGGCGGGGAAAGAGGAGCTTTCTTT.

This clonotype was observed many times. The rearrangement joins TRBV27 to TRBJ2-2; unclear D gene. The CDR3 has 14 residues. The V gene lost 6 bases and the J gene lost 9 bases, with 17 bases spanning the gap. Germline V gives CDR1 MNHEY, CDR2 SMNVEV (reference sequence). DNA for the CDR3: TGTGCCAGCAGCCCCGGATGGACGGTACGGGAGCTGTTTTTT. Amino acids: CASSPGWTVRELFF.

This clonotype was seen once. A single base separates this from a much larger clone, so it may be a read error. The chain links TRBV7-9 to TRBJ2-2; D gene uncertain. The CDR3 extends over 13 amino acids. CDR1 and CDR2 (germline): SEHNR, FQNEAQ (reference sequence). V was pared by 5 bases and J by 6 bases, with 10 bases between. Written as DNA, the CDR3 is TGTGCCAGCAGCGTAATGTCCGCCGGGGAGCTGTTTTTT. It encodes CASSVMSAGELFF.

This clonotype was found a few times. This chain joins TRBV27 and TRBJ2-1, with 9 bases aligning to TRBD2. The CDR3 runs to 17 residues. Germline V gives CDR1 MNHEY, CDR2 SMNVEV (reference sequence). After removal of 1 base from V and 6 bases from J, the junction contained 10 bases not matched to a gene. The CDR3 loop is CASSLLVGGGAGNEQFF. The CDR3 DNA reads TGTGCCAGCAGTTTATTGGTTGGCGGGGGGGCAGGCAATGAGCAGTTCTTC.

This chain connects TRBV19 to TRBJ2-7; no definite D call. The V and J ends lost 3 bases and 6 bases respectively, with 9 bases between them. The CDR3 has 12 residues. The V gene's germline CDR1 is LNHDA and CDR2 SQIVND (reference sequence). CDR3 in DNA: TGTGCCAGTAGTATCGGGTTGGGCGAGCAGTACTTC. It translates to CASSIGLGEQYF.